This entry concerns a single TCR beta chain. Its antigen is undetermined. The study ran its PCR with 60 Vbeta and 13 Jbeta primers. Libraries were prepared by immunoSEQ multiplex PCR; TCRdb keeps only in-frame clonotypes and omits some of them. There are over 55,000 clones in the sample; about 90% occur only once, and about 1.5% lies in the top ten. V was pared by 0 bases and J by 7 bases, with 5 bases of the junction left unmatched. Germline-derived CDR1 and CDR2 are MNHEY and SVGAGI. The CDR3 extends over 15 amino acids. This sample is part of a study of cytomegalovirus exposure and HLA in healthy donors. Points from the study as a whole: According to an earlier analysis, most TCR beta V segments yielded productive rearrangements about 87% or about 30% of the time. Within a later analysis, the majority of CMV-associated TCR beta chains appeared HLA-restricted. Indistinguishability led to the exclusion of some V segments, TRBV6-2 and TRBV6-3 included.

The rearrangement uses TRBV6-5 and TRBJ1-4, with TRBD1 matching 7 bases. This clonotype was obtained from a young man in good health and CMV-seronegative. Sequencing was performed on PBMCs. As DNA, the CDR3 is TGTGCCAGCAGTTACTCGGGTCAGGGGGGTGAAAAACTGTTTTTT. Protein: CASSYSGQGGEKLFF.